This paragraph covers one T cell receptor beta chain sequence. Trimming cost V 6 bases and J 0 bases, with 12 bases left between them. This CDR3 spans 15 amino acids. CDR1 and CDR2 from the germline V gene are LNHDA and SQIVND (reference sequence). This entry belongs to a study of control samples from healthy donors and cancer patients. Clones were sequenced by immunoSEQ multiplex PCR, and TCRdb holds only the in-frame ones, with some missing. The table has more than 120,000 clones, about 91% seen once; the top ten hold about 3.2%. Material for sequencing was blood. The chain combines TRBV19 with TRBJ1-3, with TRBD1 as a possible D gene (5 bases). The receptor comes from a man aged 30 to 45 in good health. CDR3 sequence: CASSPQDTSGNTIYF. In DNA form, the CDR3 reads TGTGCCAGTAGCCCACAGGATACCTCTGGAAACACCATATATTTT. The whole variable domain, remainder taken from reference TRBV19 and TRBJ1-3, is DGGITQSPKYLFRKEGQNVTLSCEQNLNHDAMYWYRQDPGQGLRLIYYSQIVNDFQKGDIAEGYSVSREKKESFPLTVTSAQKNPTAFYLCASSPQDTSGNTIYFGEGSWLTVV.